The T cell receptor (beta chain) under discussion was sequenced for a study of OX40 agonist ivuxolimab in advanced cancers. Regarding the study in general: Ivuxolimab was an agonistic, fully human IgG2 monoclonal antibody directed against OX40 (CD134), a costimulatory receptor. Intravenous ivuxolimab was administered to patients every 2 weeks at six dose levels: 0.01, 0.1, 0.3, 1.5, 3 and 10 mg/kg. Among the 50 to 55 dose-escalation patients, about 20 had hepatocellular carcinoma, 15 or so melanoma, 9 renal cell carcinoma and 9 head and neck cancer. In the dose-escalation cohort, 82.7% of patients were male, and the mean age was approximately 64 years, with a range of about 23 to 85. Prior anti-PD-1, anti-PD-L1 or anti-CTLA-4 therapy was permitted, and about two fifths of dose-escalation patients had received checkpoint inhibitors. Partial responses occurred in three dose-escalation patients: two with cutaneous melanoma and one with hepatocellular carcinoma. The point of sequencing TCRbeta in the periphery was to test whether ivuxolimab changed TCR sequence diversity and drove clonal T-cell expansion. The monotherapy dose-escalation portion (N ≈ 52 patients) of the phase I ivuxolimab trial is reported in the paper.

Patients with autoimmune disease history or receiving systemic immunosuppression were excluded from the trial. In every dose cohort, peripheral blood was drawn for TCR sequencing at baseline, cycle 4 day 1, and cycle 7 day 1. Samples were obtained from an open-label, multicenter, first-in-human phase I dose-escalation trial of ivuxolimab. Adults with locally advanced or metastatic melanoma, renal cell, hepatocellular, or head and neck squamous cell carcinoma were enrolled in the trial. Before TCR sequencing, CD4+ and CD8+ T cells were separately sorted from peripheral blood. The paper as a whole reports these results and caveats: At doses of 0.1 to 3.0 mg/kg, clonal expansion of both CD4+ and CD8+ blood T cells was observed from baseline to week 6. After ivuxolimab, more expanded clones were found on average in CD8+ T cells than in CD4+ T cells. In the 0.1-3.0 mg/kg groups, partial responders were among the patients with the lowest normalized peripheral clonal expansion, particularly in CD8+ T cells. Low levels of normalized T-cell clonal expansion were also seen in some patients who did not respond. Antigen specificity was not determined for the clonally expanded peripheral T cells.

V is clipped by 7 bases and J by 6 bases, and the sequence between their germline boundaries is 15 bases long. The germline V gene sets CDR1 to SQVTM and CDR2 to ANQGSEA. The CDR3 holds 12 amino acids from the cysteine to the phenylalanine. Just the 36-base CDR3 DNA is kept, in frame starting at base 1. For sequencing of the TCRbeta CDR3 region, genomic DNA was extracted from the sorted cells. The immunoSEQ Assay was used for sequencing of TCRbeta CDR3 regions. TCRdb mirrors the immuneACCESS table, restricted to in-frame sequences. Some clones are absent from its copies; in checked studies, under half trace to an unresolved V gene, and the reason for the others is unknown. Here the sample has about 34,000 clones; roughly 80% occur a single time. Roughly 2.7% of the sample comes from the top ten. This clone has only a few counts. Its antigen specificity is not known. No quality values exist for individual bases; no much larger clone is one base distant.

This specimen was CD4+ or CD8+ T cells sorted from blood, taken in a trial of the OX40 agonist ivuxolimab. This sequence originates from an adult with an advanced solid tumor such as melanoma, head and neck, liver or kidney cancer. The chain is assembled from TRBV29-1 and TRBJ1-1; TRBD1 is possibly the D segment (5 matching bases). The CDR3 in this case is CSGGPGVAEAFF. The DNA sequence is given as TGCAGCGGAGGCCCGGGGGTGGCTGAAGCTTTCTTT.